A single count supports the clone carrying this TCR beta chain. Antigen unknown. CDR3 length: 16 amino acids. Trimming pared 7 bases from V and 6 bases from J, leaving 23 bases between. Per germline, CDR1 SNHLY and CDR2 FYNNEI. Analyses pooled second doses at about 4 or about 12 weeks. The record originates from a study of T cell responses to AZD1222 COVID-19 vaccine. Overall study results and limits: White British people made up most donors, females outnumbered males, and clonal diversity was possibly underestimated.

Using immunoSEQ multiplex PCR, the repertoire was profiled, and TCRdb retains in-frame clones only, with some absent. Of 100,000 to 150,000 clones in the sample, about nine tenths were seen once. The sequencing here drew on peripheral blood, taken 28 days after the second AZD1222 dose. The chain couples TRBV2 to TRBJ2-3; the D gene is possibly TRBD2 (6 bases). This clonotype was sampled from an adult who received the AZD1222 COVID-19 vaccine. The CDR3 bases are TGTGCCAGCACCGAAGGAGGGCGGACCTTTGTTGATACGCAGTATTTT. Its translation is CASTEGGRTFVDTQYF.